What follows are 14 T cell receptor beta chains derived from one specimen sequenced in a study of T-cell reconstitution after alpha-beta-depleted transplantation in children. As it was prepared, the TCRbeta library received unique molecular identifiers. TCRdb fed the PCR reads into MiXCR, producing one record per CDR3 protein. The sample includes approximately 250,000 distinct CDR3 sequences, roughly a tenth of them seen just once. The specimen comprised PBMCs from the stem cell graft donor, sampled from the stem cell graft. These receptors were obtained from a human donor who donated a stem cell graft to a child with SCID.

In this sample, this clonotype turned up many times. The gene calls are TRBV7-2 and TRBJ2-7; no reliable D call. Trimming stripped 3 bases from V and 2 bases from J, with 8 bases between. This CDR3 contains 13 residues. Germline V CDR1 and CDR2: SGHTA, FQGNSA. DNA of the CDR3: TGTGCCAGCAGCTTCACTTACGCCTACGAGCAGTACTTC. Protein product: CASSFTYAYEQYF.

This clonotype was seen ten or more times. This rearrangement joins TRBV12-3 or TRBV12-4 to TRBJ1-5, with 9 bases aligning to TRBD1. The CDR3 consists of 17 residues. Trimming removed 6 bases from V and 3 bases from J; junction bases left unmatched: 12. DNA for the CDR3: TGTGCCAGCAGACCTACCGGGACAGGGTGGAACAATCAGCCCCAGCATTTT. Its protein product is CASRPTGTGWNNQPQHF.

V and J are TRBV10-3 and TRBJ2-7, with TRBD1 matching 10 bases. Germline V gives CDR1 ENHRY, CDR2 SYGVKD. V trimming: 11 bases; J trimming: 4 bases; junction bases outside the gene matches: 11. This CDR3 has 14 amino acids. CDR3 nucleotides: TGTGCCTCCGGGGTGGGACAGGGGACTTACGAGCAGTACTTC. It is translated as CASGVGQGTYEQYF.

This clonotype was observed at least ten times. V gene TRBV20-1 combines with J gene TRBJ2-7; 7 positions match TRBD2. The germline gives CDR1 DFQATT, CDR2 SNEGSKA (reference sequence). The trim removed 4 bases at V and 3 bases at J, leaving 9 bases unmatched. The CDR3 length is 14 residues. The CDR3 DNA sequence: TGCAGTGCTATTCGGGAGGCACCCTACTACGAGCAGTACTTC. Translated: CSAIREAPYYEQYF.

This clonotype was counted at least ten times. The junction departs from germline at one end; a sequencing error may be responsible. The V and J genes are TRBV6-1 and TRBJ2-5; 10 bases are a match to TRBD2. Germline-derived CDR1 and CDR2 are MNHNS and SASEGT. The CDR3 consists of 17 residues. The CDR3 protein is CASSQAPGLAPKETQYF. Written as DNA, the CDR3 is TGTGCCAGCAGTCAAGCCCCGGGACTAGCGCCGAAAGAGACCCAGTACTTC.

At least ten counts were recorded for this clonotype. The genes are TRBV12-3 or TRBV12-4 and TRBJ1-5, with D hard to call. The CDR3 is 16 amino acids. V dropped 4 bases and J dropped 7 bases, with 20 bases sitting between them. Here the CDR3 reads CASSSQDLGLGQPQHF. DNA for the CDR3: TGTGCCAGCAGTTCCCAGGACTTAGGTTTGGGGCAGCCCCAGCATTTT.

This clonotype was seen ten or more times. The chain uses TRBV6-2 or TRBV6-3 and TRBJ1-4; 7 nucleotides match TRBD1. In germline, CDR1 is MNHEY, CDR2 SVGEGT. V trimming: 8 bases; J trimming: 4 bases; junction bases outside the gene matches: 7. CDR3 length: 14 amino acids. The CDR3 nucleotides read TGTGCCAGCGGTCCGGGACAGCTTAATGAAAAACTGTTTTTT. It translates to CASGPGQLNEKLFF.

The chain carries TRBV27 and TRBJ1-3, with 8 nucleotides matching TRBD1. V lost 2 bases and J lost 3; bases outside the gene matches: 9. The CDR3 extends over 17 amino acids. The germline gives CDR1 MNHEY, CDR2 SMNVEV (reference sequence). The CDR3 here is CASSLSGQGPDGNTIYF. DNA of the CDR3: TGTGCCAGCAGTTTAAGTGGACAGGGACCGGATGGAAACACCATATATTTT.

This clonotype was found many times. J is TRBJ1-5 and V is TRBV3-1; D unclear. Trimming took 4 bases from V and 0 from J, leaving 7 bases between them. The CDR3 covers 14 residues. The germline V gene has CDR1 LGHDT and CDR2 YNNKEL (reference sequence). The CDR3 here is CASSREYSNQPQHF. CDR3 nucleotides: TGTGCCAGCAGCCGAGAGTATAGCAATCAGCCCCAGCATTTT.

This clonotype was seen repeatedly, ten times or more. The chain combines TRBV12-3 or TRBV12-4 with TRBJ1-3; D is perhaps TRBD1 (5 bases). This CDR3 comprises 14 residues. V was pared by 3 bases and J by 8 bases, with 14 bases between. This CDR3 is CASSFRGVGDTIYF. The CDR3 nucleotides are TGTGCCAGCAGTTTTCGCGGGGTAGGGGACACCATATATTTT.

There are many counts of this clonotype. CDR3 region: CASSLDAGGFYEQYF. CDR3 DNA: TGCGCCAGCAGCTTGGATGCGGGGGGATTCTACGAGCAGTACTTC. V is TRBV5-1 and J is TRBJ2-7; 8 bases match TRBD2. Trimming removed 0 bases from V and 3 bases from J; junction bases left unmatched: 5. Germline loops: CDR1 SGHRS, CDR2 YFSETQ. The CDR3 is made up of 15 amino acids. The whole variable domain, filled in from reference TRBV5-1 and TRBJ2-7, reads KAGVTQTPRYLIKTRGQQVTLSCSPISGHRSVSWYQQTPGQGLQFLFEYFSETQRNKGNFPGRFSGRQFSNSRSEMNVSTLELGDSALYLCASSLDAGGFYEQYFGPGTRLTVT.

This rearrangement joins TRBV7-6 to TRBJ1-5; D is uncertain. Trimming stripped 2 bases from V and 6 bases from J, with 8 bases between. The CDR3 has 13 residues. Germline V gene lookup returns CDR1 SGHVS and CDR2 FNYEAQ. The CDR3 sequence: CASSLSIGQPQHF. For the CDR3, the DNA is TGTGCCAGCAGCTTATCGATAGGTCAGCCCCAGCATTTT.

The sample holds many counts of this clonotype. The V call is TRBV27, the J call TRBJ2-1; 9 bases agree with TRBD1. The CDR3 contains 14 residues. The trim removed 5 bases at V and 9 bases at J, leaving 8 bases unmatched. CDR1 MNHEY and CDR2 SMNVEV come from the germline V gene (reference sequence). The CDR3 DNA reads TGTGCCAGCAGTCCGACAGGGGGGGGCGGTGAGCAGTTCTTC. Translation gives CASSPTGGGGEQFF.

This clonotype was counted ten times or more. The V gene is TRBV5-6, the J gene TRBJ1-1, with no clear D. The V and J ends lost 1 base and 0 bases respectively, with 10 bases between them. Germline V gives CDR1 SGHDT, CDR2 YYEEEE. This CDR3 contains 15 residues. CDR3 nucleotides: TGTGCCAGCAGCTTGTTTCCACAGCTGAACACTGAAGCTTTCTTT. Protein sequence: CASSLFPQLNTEAFF. Supplemented by reference TRBV5-6 and TRBJ1-1, the full variable domain reads DAGVTQSPTHLIKTRGQQVTLRCSPKSGHDTVSWYQQALGQGPQFIFQYYEEEERQRGNFPDRFSGHQFPNYSSELNVNALLLGDSALYLCASSLFPQLNTEAFFGQGTRLTVV.